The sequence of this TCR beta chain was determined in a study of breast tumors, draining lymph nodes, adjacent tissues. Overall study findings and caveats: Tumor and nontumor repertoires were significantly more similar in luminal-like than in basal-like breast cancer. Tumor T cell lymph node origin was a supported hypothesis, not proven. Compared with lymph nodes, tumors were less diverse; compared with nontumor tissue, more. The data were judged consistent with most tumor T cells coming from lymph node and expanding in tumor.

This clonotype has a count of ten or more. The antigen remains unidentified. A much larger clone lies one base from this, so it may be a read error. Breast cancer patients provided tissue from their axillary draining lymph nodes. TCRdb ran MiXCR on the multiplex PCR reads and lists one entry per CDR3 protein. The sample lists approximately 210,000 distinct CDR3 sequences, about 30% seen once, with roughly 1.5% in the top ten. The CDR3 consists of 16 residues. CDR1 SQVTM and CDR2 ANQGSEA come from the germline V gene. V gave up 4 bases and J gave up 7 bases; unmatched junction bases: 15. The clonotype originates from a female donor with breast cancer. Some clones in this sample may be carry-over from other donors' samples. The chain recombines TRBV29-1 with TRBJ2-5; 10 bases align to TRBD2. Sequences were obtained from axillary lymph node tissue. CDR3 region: CSVGRVLAGELGTQYF. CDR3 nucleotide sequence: TGCAGCGTTGGAAGGGTTCTAGCGGGAGAATTGGGGACCCAGTACTTC. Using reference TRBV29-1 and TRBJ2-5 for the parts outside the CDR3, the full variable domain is SAVISQKPSRDICQRGTSLTIQCQVDSQVTMMFWYRQQPGQSLTLIATANQGSEATYESGFVIDKFPISRPNLTFSTLTVSNMSPEDSSIYLCSVGRVLAGELGTQYFGPGTRLLVL.